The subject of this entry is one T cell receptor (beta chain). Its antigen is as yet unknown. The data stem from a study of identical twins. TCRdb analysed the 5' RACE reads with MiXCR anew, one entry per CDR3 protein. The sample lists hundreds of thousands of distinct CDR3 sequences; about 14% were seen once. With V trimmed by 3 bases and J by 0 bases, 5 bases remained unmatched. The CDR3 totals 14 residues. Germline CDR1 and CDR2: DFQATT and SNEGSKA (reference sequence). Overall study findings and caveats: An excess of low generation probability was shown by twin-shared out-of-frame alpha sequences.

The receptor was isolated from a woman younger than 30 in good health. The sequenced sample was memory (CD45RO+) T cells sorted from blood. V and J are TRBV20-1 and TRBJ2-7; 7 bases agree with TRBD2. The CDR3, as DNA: TGCAGTGCTAGTTTGACTAGCAACTCCTACGAGCAGTACTTC. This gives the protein CSASLTSNSYEQYF.